This TCR beta chain was recovered during a study of a mutant IDH1 vaccine in newly diagnosed glioma. The method was immunoSEQ multiplex PCR; TCRdb's version includes in-frame clones alone and lacks a portion of them. The sample contains about 46,000 clones, approximately 88% of which appear only once. The V gene lost 2 bases and the J gene lost 5 bases, with 14 bases spanning the gap. The CDR3 extends over 15 amino acids. Germline lookup yields CDR1 MGHRA and CDR2 YSYEKL. Specified time point: week 47, end of study. Every single dose of the vaccine, 300 ug of mutant IDH1 20-mer peptide, came with topical imiquimod. Note on this clone: The target antigen is unknown.

This sample comprised PBMCs, obtained from a glioma patient whose treatment included an IDH1 peptide vaccine. The clonotype originates from a woman in her thirties with glioma. Some clones in this sample may be carry-over from other donors' samples. The genes are TRBV4-1 and TRBJ2-3, with D possibly called TRBD1 or TRBD2 (7 bases each). The chain's CDR3 is CASSQRQGGGDTQYF. DNA for the CDR3: TGCGCCAGCAGCCAAAGACAGGGAGGGGGAGATACGCAGTATTTT.